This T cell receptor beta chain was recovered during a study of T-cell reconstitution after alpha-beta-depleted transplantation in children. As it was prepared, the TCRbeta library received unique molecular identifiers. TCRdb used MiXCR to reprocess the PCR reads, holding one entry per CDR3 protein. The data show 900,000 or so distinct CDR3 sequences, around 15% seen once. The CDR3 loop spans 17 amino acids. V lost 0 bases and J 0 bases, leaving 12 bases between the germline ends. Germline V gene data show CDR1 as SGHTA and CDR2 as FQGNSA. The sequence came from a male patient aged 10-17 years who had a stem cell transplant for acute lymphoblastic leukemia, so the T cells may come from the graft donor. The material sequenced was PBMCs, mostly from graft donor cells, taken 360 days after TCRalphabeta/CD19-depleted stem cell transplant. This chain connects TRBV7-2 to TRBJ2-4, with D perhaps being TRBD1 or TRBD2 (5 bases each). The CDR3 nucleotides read TGTGCCAGCAGCTTAGCGTATGGGGGAGTAGCCAAAAACATTCAGTACTTC. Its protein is CASSLAYGGVAKNIQYF.